The 23 T cell receptor beta chains listed next were all sequenced from one sample in a study of OX40 agonist ivuxolimab in advanced cancers. Method: immunoSEQ multiplex PCR; TCRdb's copy keeps in-frame clones and lacks some. Among more than 35,000 clones listed, about 88% were seen once. The sample was CD4+ or CD8+ T cells sorted from blood, taken in a trial of the OX40 agonist ivuxolimab. These receptors all come from an adult with an advanced solid tumor such as melanoma, head and neck, liver or kidney cancer.

The V gene is TRBV7-2, the J gene TRBJ2-3; tentative D call: TRBD1 (7 bases). V was clipped by 1 base and J by 1 base, with 15 bases between them. There are 17 residues in the CDR3. The germline V gene encodes CDR1 SGHTA and CDR2 FQGNSA. CDR3 amino acids: CASSLVIRGAGTDTQYF. The CDR3 DNA reads as TGTGCCAGCAGCTTAGTAATCAGGGGGGCCGGCACAGATACGCAGTATTTT.

V gene TRBV4-3 combines with J gene TRBJ1-4; D may be TRBD1 (5 bases). Trimming removed 0 bases from V and 5 bases from J, with 7 bases in between. This CDR3 is 14 amino acids long. The germline gives CDR1 LGHNA, CDR2 YSLEER. The CDR3 coding sequence is TGCGCCAGCAGCCAAGAGGAGGGGAATGAAAAACTGTTTTTT. It yields the protein CASSQEEGNEKLFF.

V gene TRBV18 combines with J gene TRBJ2-7; 9 bases match TRBD1. With 2 bases clipped from V and 2 bases from J, the junction kept 13 bases outside the gene matches. Germline V gene data show CDR1 as KGHSH and CDR2 as LQKENI. There are 18 residues in the CDR3. CDR3 residues: CASSPTPGQGFVAYEQYF. CDR3 nucleotide sequence: TGTGCCAGCTCACCAACGCCGGGACAGGGTTTTGTGGCCTACGAGCAGTACTTC. Looking up the rest from reference TRBV18 and TRBJ2-7 gives the full variable domain: NAGVMQNPRHLVRRRGQEARLRCSPMKGHSHVYWYRQLPEEGLKFMVYLQKENIIDESGMPKERFSAEFPKEGPSILRIQQVVRGDSAAYFCASSPTPGQGFVAYEQYFGPGTRLTVT.

CDR3 region: CASSINPGSLSSYEQYF. In DNA, the CDR3 is TGTGCCAGTAGTATAAACCCGGGATCCTTGAGCTCCTACGAGCAGTACTTC. V usage is TRBV19 and J usage is TRBJ2-7; a possible D gene is TRBD2 (5 bases). Looked up from germline, CDR1 is LNHDA and CDR2 is SQIVND (reference sequence). This CDR3 region has 17 residues. Trimming took off 2 bases at V and 0 bases at J, with 17 bases between the two ends.

V usage is TRBV28 and J usage is TRBJ2-3; tentatively, D is TRBD2 (5 bases). Between the trimmed V and J ends, which lost 4 bases and 4 bases, there was a span of 9 bases. Germline V CDR1 and CDR2: MDHEN, SYDVKM. This CDR3 has 13 residues. The CDR3 reads CASSSSGADTQYF. In DNA form, the CDR3 reads TGTGCCAGCAGTTCCAGCGGCGCAGATACGCAGTATTTT.

J is TRBJ2-5 and V is TRBV28, with D possibly being TRBD1 (6 bases). The CDR3 totals 15 residues. Germline CDR1 MDHEN, CDR2 SYDVKM. Between the trimmed V and J ends, which lost 6 bases and 2 bases, there was a span of 16 bases. This CDR3 is CASRPYRDTQETQYF. The CDR3 DNA reads TGTGCCAGCAGACCATACCGGGACACACAAGAGACCCAGTACTTC.

The rearrangement links TRBV7-9 to TRBJ2-1; a weak D match, TRBD2 (5 bases). Germline V gene sequence: CDR1 SEHNR, CDR2 FQNEAQ (reference sequence). The length of the CDR3 is 13 residues. Trimming shortened V by 0 bases and J by 9 bases, and 9 bases separated the two germline ends. The CDR3 is CASSLARAGEQFF. The CDR3 bases are TGTGCCAGCAGCTTAGCGAGGGCCGGTGAGCAGTTCTTC.

This clone was detected only once. V is TRBV11-2 and J is TRBJ1-4; D remains unclear. Germline V lookup: CDR1 SGHAT, CDR2 FQNNGV. CDR3 length: 15 residues. Deletions cut 5 bases from V and 4 bases from J, with 14 bases between. DNA for the CDR3: TGTGCCAGCAGCCCGTCGGAGAGCTATAATGAAAAACTGTTTTTT. This gives the protein CASSPSESYNEKLFF.

This clone was seen a few times. The rearrangement uses TRBV13 and TRBJ2-6; no reliable D call. Germline-derived CDR1 and CDR2 are PRHDT and FYEKMQ (reference sequence). V was trimmed by 2 bases and J by 4 bases, leaving 3 bases between them. The CDR3 totals 13 residues. The DNA for the CDR3 is TGTGCCAGCAGCTTAAGCGGGGCCAACGTCCTGACTTTC. Translated, it gives CASSLSGANVLTF.

The J gene is TRBJ1-1, the V gene TRBV18, with 7 bases identical to TRBD1. CDR1 is KGHSH, CDR2 LQKENI, per germline. V lost 5 bases to trimming and J lost 7 bases; unmatched junction nucleotides: 7. The CDR3 runs to 13 residues. The CDR3 protein is CASSGTGTDEAFF. CDR3 nucleotides: TGTGCCAGCTCAGGAACCGGGACAGATGAAGCTTTCTTT.

This clone was observed a handful of times. The chain carries TRBV4-2 and TRBJ2-3; D possibly corresponds to TRBD1 (6 bases). CDR1 LGHNA and CDR2 YNFKEQ come from the germline V gene. With 0 bases removed from V and 4 bases from J, the gap between germline ends came to 11 bases. This CDR3 comprises 15 residues. The CDR3 region has the DNA TGTGCCAGCAGCCAAGATCCCGACAGGTCAGATACGCAGTATTTT. It codes for CASSQDPDRSDTQYF.

V gene TRBV5-6 combines with J gene TRBJ1-4; tentatively, D is TRBD1 (6 bases). V was shortened by 5 bases and J by 5 bases, with 10 bases between the two germline ends. CDR3 length: 13 residues. Per germline, CDR1 SGHDT and CDR2 YYEEEE. The chain's CDR3 is CASSLGGNEKLFF. The CDR3 DNA is TGTGCCAGCAGTTTAGGGGGGAATGAAAAACTGTTTTTT.

The chain has TRBV27 and TRBJ2-2; 9 bases line up with TRBD1. This CDR3 contains 14 residues. Trimming removed 6 bases from V and 1 base from J; junction bases left unmatched: 0. Germline V CDR1 and CDR2: MNHEY, SMNVEV (reference sequence). CDR3 region: CASRGQGNTGELFF. CDR3 nucleotides: TGTGCCAGCAGGGGACAGGGGAACACCGGGGAGCTGTTTTTT.

This clone was observed a single time. The chain links TRBV9 to TRBJ2-5; 8 positions match TRBD2. V shed 4 bases, J shed 1 base, and the junction held 6 bases outside the gene matches. This CDR3 comprises 15 residues. Germline V CDR1 and CDR2: SGDLS, YYNGEE. The CDR3 bases are TGTGCCAGCAGCACCCGGACTAGCTTCCAAGAGACCCAGTACTTC. It is translated as CASSTRTSFQETQYF.

The chain couples TRBV7-6 to TRBJ2-7, with 10 bases identical to TRBD1. CDR1 SGHVS and CDR2 FNYEAQ come from the germline V gene. The CDR3 runs to 12 residues. V gave up 5 bases and J gave up 8 bases; unmatched junction bases: 3. The CDR3 nucleotides are TGTGCCAGCAGCCCGGGACAGGGGAAGCAGTACTTC. Translated: CASSPGQGKQYF.

This CDR3 is CASSPGLPEAFF. As DNA, the CDR3 is TGTGCCAGCAGCCCGGGACTGCCTGAAGCTTTCTTT. V gene TRBV11-1 combines with J gene TRBJ1-1; tentatively, D is TRBD1 (5 bases). V lost 5 bases and J lost 6, with 10 bases in between. CDR3 size: 12 residues. Germline V CDR1 and CDR2: SGHAT, FQDESV (reference sequence).

The chain is built from TRBV29-1 and TRBJ2-3; TRBD2 agrees at 7 bases. Germline CDR1 and CDR2: SQVTM and ANQGSEA. The ends lost 4 bases at V and 1 base at J; junction bases unmatched: 5. CDR3 length: 14 residues. In DNA form, the CDR3 reads TGCAGCGTTGTGCTTGCGGGGGGCACAGATACGCAGTATTTT. It translates to CSVVLAGGTDTQYF.

This chain connects TRBV4-1 to TRBJ2-1, with 9 positions matching TRBD1. J gave up 8 bases and V 0 bases, and 5 bases lay outside the gene matches. The CDR3 is 15 amino acids. Per germline, CDR1 MGHRA and CDR2 YSYEKL. As DNA, the CDR3 is TGCGCCAGCAGCCAAGAACCGGGACAGGGCCATGAGCAGTTCTTC. Its translation is CASSQEPGQGHEQFF.

The genes are TRBV7-2 and TRBJ2-3; 8 bases line up with TRBD1. The germline CDR1 and CDR2 sequences are SGHTA and FQGNSA. The CDR3 has 15 residues. V shed 2 bases, J shed 2 bases, and the junction held 3 bases outside the gene matches. In nucleotides, the CDR3 is TGTGCCAGCAGCTTATGGACAGGGCTCACAGATACGCAGTATTTT. Protein sequence: CASSLWTGLTDTQYF.

The chain uses TRBV5-6 and TRBJ1-5, with 7 bases lining up with TRBD1. Germline V CDR1 and CDR2: SGHDT, YYEEEE. The CDR3 contains 15 residues. The ends lost 0 bases at V and 1 base at J; junction bases unmatched: 1. The CDR3, as DNA: TGTGCCAGCAGCTTGGAGGGGGCAAGCAATCAGCCCCAGCATTTT. This translates into CASSLEGASNQPQHF.

The chain couples TRBV27 to TRBJ2-7, with D unresolved. The V gene lost 2 bases and the J gene lost 8 bases, with 1 base spanning the gap. Germline CDR1 MNHEY, CDR2 SMNVEV (reference sequence). The CDR3 spans 9 residues. The CDR3 DNA follows: TGTGCCAGCAGTTTAAAGCAGTACTTC. Its translation: CASSLKQYF.

The V and J genes are TRBV5-6 and TRBJ2-3; 8 nucleotides line up with TRBD1. CDR1 is SGHDT, CDR2 YYEEEE, per germline. The CDR3 sequence is 15 residues long. Germline trimming cut 2 bases from V and 2 bases from J; bases unmatched to any gene: 4. The CDR3 bases are TGTGCCAGCAGCTTCTGGACAGGGAACACAGATACGCAGTATTTT. Translated, it gives CASSFWTGNTDTQYF.

The chain has TRBV4-1 and TRBJ2-3, with 10 bases lining up with TRBD2. V shed 4 bases, J shed 0 bases, and the junction held 1 base outside the gene matches. Looked up from germline, CDR1 is MGHRA and CDR2 is YSYEKL. The CDR3 is 15 amino acids. CDR3 bases: TGCGCCAGCAGCCCGACTAGCGGGAGCACAGATACGCAGTATTTT. Protein product: CASSPTSGSTDTQYF.